This T cell receptor beta chain was profiled in a study of CXCR3-negative and CXCR3-positive naive CD8 T cells. Study summary: Some 150 million TRB reads in total, about 1.5 +/- 0.3 million per library.

Germline CDR1 MRHNA, CDR2 SNTAGT. The CDR3 has 16 residues. UMI-labeled TRB cDNA libraries were prepared by 5' RACE. TCRdb derives one entry per CDR3 protein from the 5' RACE reads, leaving out DNA. Its table records about 51,000 distinct CDR3 sequences. Overall study results and limits: For naive cells, CXCR3-negative and CXCR3-positive subsets had similar TRBV-TRBJ usage; for memory cells, usage differed. Naive subsets had comparable surface CD5, so TRB CDR3 properties gauged TCR strength. Compared with CXCR3-negative naive cells, CXCR3-positive naive cells showed more hydrophobic TRB CDR3s.

About this clonotype itself: Its matching antigen is unknown.

Specimen: naive CXCR3+ CD8+ T cells from blood. Subset noted: CD45RO-CCR7+CD27+CD95- naive CD8+ T cells expressing CXCR3 (TNR3+). The clonotype comes from a human donor in good health. Some clones in this sample may be carry-over from other donors' samples. The chain joins TRBV6-4 to TRBJ2-1; as DNA is missing, the TRBD1 call by TCRdb cannot be tested. CDR3 residues: CASSDSGRGPYNEQFF.